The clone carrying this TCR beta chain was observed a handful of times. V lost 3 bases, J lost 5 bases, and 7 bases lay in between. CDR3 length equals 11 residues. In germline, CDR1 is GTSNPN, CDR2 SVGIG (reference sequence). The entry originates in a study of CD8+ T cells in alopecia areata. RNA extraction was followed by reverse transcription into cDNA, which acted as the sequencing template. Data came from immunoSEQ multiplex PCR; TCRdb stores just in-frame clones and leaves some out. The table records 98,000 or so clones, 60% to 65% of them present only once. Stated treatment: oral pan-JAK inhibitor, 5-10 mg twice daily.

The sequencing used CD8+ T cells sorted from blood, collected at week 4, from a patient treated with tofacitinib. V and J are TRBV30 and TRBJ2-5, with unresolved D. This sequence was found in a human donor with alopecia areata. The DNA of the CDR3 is TGTGCCTGGAGGTTGGGGGAGACCCAGTACTTC. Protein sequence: CAWRLGETQYF. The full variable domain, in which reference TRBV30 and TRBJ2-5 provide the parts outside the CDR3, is SQTIHQWPATLVQPVGSPLSLECTVEGTSNPNLYWYRQAAGRGLQLLFYSVGIGQISSEVPQNLSASRPQDRQFILSSKKLLLSDSGFYLCAWRLGETQYFGPGTRLLVL.